This T cell receptor (beta chain) was captured by sequencing in a study of metastatic and nonmetastatic thyroid tumors. Study overall: A comparison of repertoires was made across blood and tumor or nodule tissue from malignant and benign thyroid patients. Study-wide results and caveats: Compared with benign nodules, malignant thyroid tumors were reported to have significantly higher TCR beta diversity in both blood and tumor.

This clone has more than one count but fewer than ten. Its antigen is currently unknown. Study processing details: The study built a papillary thyroid cancer distant-metastasis classifier from CDR3 differences across clinicopathological groups. TCRdb recomputed clones from the PCR reads via MiXCR. The V and J calls were not made by the authors but by TCRdb's processing. The sample lists about 92,000 clones, 14% to 15% occurring once. The entire patient cohort was treatment-naive prior to thyroid surgery. The sequenced material came from blood. This TCR was recovered from a female donor with papillary thyroid cancer or a benign thyroid nodule (not recorded which). Some clones in this sample may be carry-over from other donors' samples.

The CDR3 DNA reads as TGTGCCAGCGGGGGGGCCATGGATGAGCAGTTCTTC. Its translation is CASGGAMDEQFF. This rearrangement joins TRBV5-4 to TRBJ2-1; TRBD2 is a possible D gene (7 bases). The V gene's germline CDR1 is SGHNT and CDR2 YYREEE (reference sequence). The CDR3 is 12 residues long. The V end lost 7 bases, the J end lost 8 bases, and 13 bases lay between the germline ends.